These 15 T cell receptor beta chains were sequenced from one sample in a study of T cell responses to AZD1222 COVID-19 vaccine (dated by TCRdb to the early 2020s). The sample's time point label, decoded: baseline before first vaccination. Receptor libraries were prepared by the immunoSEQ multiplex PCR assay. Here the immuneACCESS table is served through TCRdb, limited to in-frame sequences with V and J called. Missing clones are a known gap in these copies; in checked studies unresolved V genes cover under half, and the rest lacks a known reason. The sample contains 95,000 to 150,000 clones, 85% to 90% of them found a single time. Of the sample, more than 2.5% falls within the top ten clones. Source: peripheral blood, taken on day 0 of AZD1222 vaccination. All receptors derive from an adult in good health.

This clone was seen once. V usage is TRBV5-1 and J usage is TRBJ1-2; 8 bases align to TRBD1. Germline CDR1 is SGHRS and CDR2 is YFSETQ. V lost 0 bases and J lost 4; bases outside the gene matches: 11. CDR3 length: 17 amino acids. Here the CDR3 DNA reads TGCGCCAGCAGCTTGGAGGACAGGGCCCATCTAGGCTATGGCTACACCTTC. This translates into CASSLEDRAHLGYGYTF. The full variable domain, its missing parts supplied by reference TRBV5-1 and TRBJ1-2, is KAGVTQTPRYLIKTRGQQVTLSCSPISGHRSVSWYQQTPGQGLQFLFEYFSETQRNKGNFPGRFSGRQFSNSRSEMNVSTLELGDSALYLCASSLEDRAHLGYGYTFGSGTRLTVV.

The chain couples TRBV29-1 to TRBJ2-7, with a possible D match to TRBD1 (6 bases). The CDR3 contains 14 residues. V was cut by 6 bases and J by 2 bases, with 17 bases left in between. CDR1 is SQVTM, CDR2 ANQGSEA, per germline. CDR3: CSVLDPRGTYEQYF. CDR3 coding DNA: TGCAGCGTACTTGACCCAAGGGGGACCTACGAGCAGTACTTC.

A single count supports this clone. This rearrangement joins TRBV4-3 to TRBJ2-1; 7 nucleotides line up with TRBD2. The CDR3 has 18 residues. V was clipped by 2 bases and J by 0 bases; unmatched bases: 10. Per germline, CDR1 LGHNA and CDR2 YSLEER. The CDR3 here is CASSQLPPSGSSYNEQFF. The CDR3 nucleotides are TGCGCCAGCAGCCAACTCCCCCCTAGCGGTAGCTCCTACAATGAGCAGTTCTTC.

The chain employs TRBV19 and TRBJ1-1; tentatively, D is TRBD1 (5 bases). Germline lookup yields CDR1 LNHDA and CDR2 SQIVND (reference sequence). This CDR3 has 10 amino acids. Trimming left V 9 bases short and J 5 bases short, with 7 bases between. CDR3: CARQGTEAFF. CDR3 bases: TGTGCCAGGCAGGGTACTGAAGCTTTCTTT. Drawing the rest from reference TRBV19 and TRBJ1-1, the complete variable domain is DGGITQSPKYLFRKEGQNVTLSCEQNLNHDAMYWYRQDPGQGLRLIYYSQIVNDFQKGDIAEGYSVSREKKESFPLTVTSAQKNPTAFYLCARQGTEAFFGQGTRLTVV.

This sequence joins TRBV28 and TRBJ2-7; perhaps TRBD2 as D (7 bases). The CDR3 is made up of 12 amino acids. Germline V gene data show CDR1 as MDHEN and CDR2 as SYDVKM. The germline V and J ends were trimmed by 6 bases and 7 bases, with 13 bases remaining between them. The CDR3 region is CASSHGGTEQYF. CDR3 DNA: TGTGCCAGCAGCCACGGGGGGACAGAGCAGTACTTC.

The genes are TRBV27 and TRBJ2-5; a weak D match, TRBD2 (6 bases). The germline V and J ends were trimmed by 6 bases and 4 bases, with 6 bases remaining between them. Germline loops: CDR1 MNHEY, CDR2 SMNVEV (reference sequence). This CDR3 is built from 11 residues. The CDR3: CASRGGETQYF. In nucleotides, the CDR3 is TGTGCCAGCAGGGGAGGAGAGACCCAGTACTTC.

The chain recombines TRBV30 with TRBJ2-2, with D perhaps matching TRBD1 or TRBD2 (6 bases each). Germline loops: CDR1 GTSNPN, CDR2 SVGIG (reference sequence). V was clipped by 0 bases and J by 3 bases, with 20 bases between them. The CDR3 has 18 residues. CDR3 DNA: TGTGCCTGGAGTGTATGGGGGGCGTCCTCATTGTACACCGGGGAGCTGTTTTTT. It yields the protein CAWSVWGASSLYTGELFF.

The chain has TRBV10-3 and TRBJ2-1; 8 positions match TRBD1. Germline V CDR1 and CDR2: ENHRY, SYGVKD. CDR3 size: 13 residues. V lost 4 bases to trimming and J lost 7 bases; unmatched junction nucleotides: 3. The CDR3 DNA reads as TGTGCCATCAGTGGGCAGGGGGCGAATGAGCAGTTCTTC. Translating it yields CAISGQGANEQFF.

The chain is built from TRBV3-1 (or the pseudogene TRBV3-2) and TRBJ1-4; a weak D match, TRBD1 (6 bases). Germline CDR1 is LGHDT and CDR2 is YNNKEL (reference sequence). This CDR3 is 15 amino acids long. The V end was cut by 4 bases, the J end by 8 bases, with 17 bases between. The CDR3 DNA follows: TGTGCCAGCAGCCCCGGGGGGGGCAGGGGAGAAAAACTGTTTTTT. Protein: CASSPGGGRGEKLFF.

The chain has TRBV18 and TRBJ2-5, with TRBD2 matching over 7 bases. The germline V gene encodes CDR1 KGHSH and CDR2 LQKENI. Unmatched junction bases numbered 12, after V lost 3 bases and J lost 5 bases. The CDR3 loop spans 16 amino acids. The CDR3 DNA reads TGTGCCAGCTCACCCTCTAGCGGACTTAGGGAGGAGACCCAGTACTTC. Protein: CASSPSSGLREETQYF.

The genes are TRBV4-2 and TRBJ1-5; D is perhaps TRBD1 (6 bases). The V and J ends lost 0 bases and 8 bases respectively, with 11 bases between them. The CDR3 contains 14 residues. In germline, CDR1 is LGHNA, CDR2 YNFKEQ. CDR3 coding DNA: TGTGCCAGCAGCCAAGATCGGGGACAAGAGCCCCAGCATTTT. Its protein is CASSQDRGQEPQHF.

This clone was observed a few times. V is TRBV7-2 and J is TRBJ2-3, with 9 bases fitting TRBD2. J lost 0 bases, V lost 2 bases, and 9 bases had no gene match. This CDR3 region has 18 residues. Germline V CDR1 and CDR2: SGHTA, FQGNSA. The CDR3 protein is CASSLIGGRAWSTDTQYF. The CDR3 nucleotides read TGTGCCAGCAGCTTAATCGGCGGGAGGGCGTGGAGCACAGATACGCAGTATTTT.

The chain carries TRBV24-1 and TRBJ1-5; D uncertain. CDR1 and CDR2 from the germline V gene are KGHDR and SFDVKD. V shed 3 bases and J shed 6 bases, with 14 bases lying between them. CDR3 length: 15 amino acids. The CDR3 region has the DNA TGTGCCACCAGTGATGGTGGGGAGGGCATTCAGCCCCAGCATTTT. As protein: CATSDGGEGIQPQHF.

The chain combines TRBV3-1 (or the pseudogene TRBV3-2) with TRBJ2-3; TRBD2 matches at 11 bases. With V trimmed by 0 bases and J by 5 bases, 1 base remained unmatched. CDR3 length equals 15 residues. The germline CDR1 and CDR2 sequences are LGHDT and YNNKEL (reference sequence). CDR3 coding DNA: TGTGCCAGCAGCCAAGATGGACTAGCGGGAGATACGCAGTATTTT. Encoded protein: CASSQDGLAGDTQYF.

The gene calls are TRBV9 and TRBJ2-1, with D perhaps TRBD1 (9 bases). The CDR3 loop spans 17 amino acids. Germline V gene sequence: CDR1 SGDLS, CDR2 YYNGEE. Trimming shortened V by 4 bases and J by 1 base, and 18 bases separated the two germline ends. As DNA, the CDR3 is TGTGCCAGCAGCCCCGGGGGGGGACAGGGATCCTACAATGAGCAGTTCTTC. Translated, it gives CASSPGGGQGSYNEQFF.